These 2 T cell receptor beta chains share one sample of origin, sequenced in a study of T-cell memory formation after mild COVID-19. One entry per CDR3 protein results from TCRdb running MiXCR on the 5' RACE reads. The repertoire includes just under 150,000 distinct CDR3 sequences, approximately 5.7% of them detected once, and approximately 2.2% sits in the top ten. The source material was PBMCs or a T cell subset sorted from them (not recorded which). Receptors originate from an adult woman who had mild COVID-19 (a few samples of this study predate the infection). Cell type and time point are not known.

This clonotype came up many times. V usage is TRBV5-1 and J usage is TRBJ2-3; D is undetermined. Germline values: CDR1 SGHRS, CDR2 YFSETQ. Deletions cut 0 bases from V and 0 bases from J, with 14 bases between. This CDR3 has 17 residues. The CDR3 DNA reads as TGCGCCAGCAGCTTGGCTTCGGGTCTGACTAGCACAGATACGCAGTATTTT. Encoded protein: CASSLASGLTSTDTQYF.

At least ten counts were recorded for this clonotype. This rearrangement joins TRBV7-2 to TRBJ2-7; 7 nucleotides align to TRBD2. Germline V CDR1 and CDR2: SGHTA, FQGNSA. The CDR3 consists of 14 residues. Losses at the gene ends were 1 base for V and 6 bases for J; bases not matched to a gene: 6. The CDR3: CASSLGRELGEQYF. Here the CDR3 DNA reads TGTGCCAGCAGCTTAGGGCGGGAGCTTGGCGAGCAGTACTTC.